A selection of T cell receptor beta chains follows, all from one sample in a study of naive and memory T cell subsets. TCRdb re-analysed the 5' RACE reads in MiXCR, keeping a single row per CDR3 protein. The table records approximately 24,000 distinct CDR3 sequences, under 25% of them present only once. The receptors here all came from a female donor in good health. The CDR3 runs from the conserved cysteine through the conserved F or W. D genes are given only for firm matches. Size tells how often a clone was seen (once, few, many) or the class of an expanded clone, and some rows leave it out.

V gene	clone size	D gene	J gene	CDR3 DNA	CDR3 protein
TRBV6-6	.	.	TRBJ1-1	TGTGCCAGCAGTTACTCGAAGCTGTCGAACACTGAAGCTTTCTTT	CASSYSKLSNTEAFF
TRBV20-1	.	.	TRBJ1-4	TGCAGTGCAACCGGGACGCCAACTAATGAAAAACTGTTTTTT	CSATGTPTNEKLFF
TRBV29-1	few	TRBD1	TRBJ1-1	TGCAGCGGTGACAGGGCGGACACTGAAGCTTTCTTT	CSGDRADTEAFF
TRBV6-6	once	.	TRBJ1-1	TGTGCCAGCAGACCCGGAAACACTGAAGCTTTCTTT	CASRPGNTEAFF
TRBV6-2/TRBV6-3	.	TRBD2	TRBJ2-7	TGTGCCAGCAGTTACCTACATGGGCTAGCGGAAGCCGAGCAGTACTTC	CASSYLHGLAEAEQYF
TRBV6-5	few	.	TRBJ2-7	TGTGCCAGCAGTTACGGCCCCACCACCTACGAGCAGTACTTC	CASSYGPTTYEQYF
TRBV20-1	.	.	TRBJ2-5	TGCAGTGCTAGAGGAGGTCCAGAGACCCAGTACTTC	CSARGGPETQYF
TRBV29-1	.	TRBD2	TRBJ2-3	TGCAGTACTAGCGGGCCTAGCACAGATACGCAGTATTTT	CSTSGPSTDTQYF
TRBV20-1	.	.	TRBJ2-5	TGCAGTGCTAGGTTCTGGGGGGACGAGACCCAGTACTTC	CSARFWGDETQYF
TRBV6-4	few	.	TRBJ2-1	TGTGCCAGCAGTGACTCTAGCGGCTCCTACAATGAGCAGTTCTTC	CASSDSSGSYNEQFF
TRBV6-2/TRBV6-3	many	.	TRBJ2-1	TGTGCCAGCAGAGACTCCTACAATGAGCAGTTCTTC	CASRDSYNEQFF
TRBV15	many	TRBD1	TRBJ1-4	TGTGCCACCAGCCAAACCGGGACAGCAAATGAAAAACTGTTTTTT	CATSQTGTANEKLFF
TRBV18	many	TRBD2	TRBJ2-7	TGTGCCAGCTCACCGCCGGGTGGGGGGGCCTACGAGCAGTACTTC	CASSPPGGGAYEQYF
TRBV11-3	medium-sized	TRBD1	TRBJ1-1	TGTGCCAGCAGCTTTGGCGGGACAGGAAACACTGAAGCTTTCTTT	CASSFGGTGNTEAFF
TRBV5-1	few	TRBD2	TRBJ2-1	TGCGCCAGCGCGTTGCAGCGGGAGTTGGGTGAGCAGTTCTTC	CASALQRELGEQFF
TRBV20-1	few	.	TRBJ2-1	TGCAGTGCTAGAGCGGTCGACTCCTACAATGAGCAGTTCTTC	CSARAVDSYNEQFF
TRBV20-1	few	.	TRBJ1-6	TGCAGTGCTAGCGGGACTGAGAATTCACCCCTCCACTTT	CSASGTENSPLHF